A selection of T cell receptor beta chains follows, all from one sample in a study of cytomegalovirus exposure and HLA in healthy donors. Repertoires were generated with immunoSEQ multiplex PCR, while TCRdb's copy carries only in-frame clones and drops some. Here the sample spans 100,000 to 150,000 clones, roughly 80% being singletons. The sample taken for sequencing was PBMCs. These receptors were taken from a boy younger than 18 in good health and CMV-seronegative. CDR3s include the opening cysteine and the closing phenylalanine or tryptophan. Fields, in order: CDR3 protein, CDR3 DNA, clone size, V gene, D gene, J gene. A D gene is named only where the DNA matches it firmly. Size values are once, few and many counts, or a class for expanded clones, and some rows have none.

CDR3: CAASDRVTGELFF
DNA: TGTGCCGCCTCGGACAGGGTCACCGGGGAGCTGTTTTTT
size: -
V: TRBV6-1
D: TRBD1
J: TRBJ2-2

CDR3: CASRPGGGRNQETQYF
DNA: TGTGCCAGCAGGCCAGGCGGCGGGAGGAACCAAGAGACCCAGTACTTC
size: once
V: TRBV27
D: TRBD2
J: TRBJ2-5

CDR3: CASSLGQGQQYF
DNA: TGTGCCAGCAGTTTGGGACAAGGCCAGCAGTACTTC
size: -
V: TRBV2
D: -
J: TRBJ2-7

CDR3: CASSYGGGNEQYF
DNA: TGTGCCAGCAGCTATGGAGGAGGCAACGAGCAGTACTTC
size: -
V: TRBV11-3
D: -
J: TRBJ2-7

CDR3: CSVEPGGLAYNEQFF
DNA: TGCAGCGTTGAACCGGGGGGACTAGCTTACAATGAGCAGTTCTTC
size: -
V: TRBV29-1
D: TRBD2
J: TRBJ2-1

CDR3: CASSFHPGLAYNEQFF
DNA: TGTGCCAGCAGCTTTCACCCGGGACTAGCTTACAATGAGCAGTTCTTC
size: -
V: TRBV11-3
D: TRBD2
J: TRBJ2-1

CDR3: CASSLLGRTNYGYTF
DNA: TGTGCCAGCAGCTTACTCGGGAGAACTAACTATGGCTACACCTTC
size: -
V: TRBV7-9
D: -
J: TRBJ1-2

CDR3: CASSLYRVSGDYEQYF
DNA: TGTGCCAGCAGCTTGTATCGGGTTAGCGGGGACTACGAGCAGTACTTC
size: -
V: TRBV5-6
D: TRBD2
J: TRBJ2-7

CDR3: CASRQRGVETQYF
DNA: TGTGCCAGCAGACAGCGGGGGGTAGAGACCCAGTACTTC
size: once
V: TRBV5-6
D: TRBD2
J: TRBJ2-5

CDR3: CSVEDGRVGNTIYF
DNA: TGCAGCGTTGAAGATGGGCGGGTCGGAAACACCATATATTTT
size: once
V: TRBV29-1
D: -
J: TRBJ1-3

CDR3: CASSLTFSGGYTEAFF
DNA: TGTGCCAGCAGTTTAACTTTCTCGGGAGGCTACACTGAAGCTTTCTTT
size: -
V: TRBV27
D: -
J: TRBJ1-1

CDR3: CAWSPPQGTYSYEQYF
DNA: TGTGCCTGGAGTCCCCCCCAGGGCACCTACTCCTACGAGCAGTACTTC
size: -
V: TRBV30
D: -
J: TRBJ2-7

CDR3: CAWSSGFSYEQYF
DNA: TGTGCCTGGAGTTCAGGGTTTTCCTACGAGCAGTACTTC
size: -
V: TRBV30
D: -
J: TRBJ2-7

CDR3: CASSITGMETQYF
DNA: TGTGCCAGTAGTATTACCGGGATGGAGACCCAGTACTTC
size: -
V: TRBV19
D: -
J: TRBJ2-5

CDR3: CASSAEGADYRGYTF
DNA: TGCGCCAGCAGCGCGGAGGGGGCGGACTATCGAGGCTACACCTTC
size: -
V: TRBV5-1
D: TRBD1
J: TRBJ1-2

CDR3: CSAGGLAAGELFF
DNA: TGCAGCGCTGGGGGACTAGCGGCCGGGGAGCTGTTTTTT
size: -
V: TRBV29-1
D: TRBD2
J: TRBJ2-2

CDR3: CASSQDGADTEAFF
DNA: TGTGCCAGCAGCCAAGATGGGGCAGACACTGAAGCTTTCTTT
size: -
V: TRBV4-2
D: -
J: TRBJ1-1

CDR3: CAWSTLSGSQWNEQFF
DNA: TGTGCCTGGAGTACCCTCAGCGGGAGCCAGTGGAATGAGCAGTTCTTC
size: -
V: TRBV30
D: TRBD2
J: TRBJ2-1

CDR3: CASTGSGDEQFF
DNA: TGTGCCAGCACAGGGTCTGGCGATGAGCAGTTCTTC
size: few
V: TRBV6-1
D: -
J: TRBJ2-1

CDR3: CASSLAADQETQYF
DNA: TGTGCCAGCAGCTTAGCGGCGGACCAAGAGACCCAGTACTTC
size: -
V: TRBV7-8
D: -
J: TRBJ2-5

CDR3: CASSQGPGSSYNEQFF
DNA: TGCGCCAGCAGCCAGGGCCCGGGGAGCTCCTACAATGAGCAGTTCTTC
size: once
V: TRBV4-1
D: -
J: TRBJ2-1

CDR3: CASSPAPSGNTIYF
DNA: TGTGCCAGCAGCCCCGCGCCCTCTGGAAACACCATATATTTT
size: -
V: TRBV7-8
D: -
J: TRBJ1-3

CDR3: CASSLPGQGIDEQYF
DNA: TGTGCCAGCAGTCTCCCGGGACAGGGGATCGACGAGCAGTACTTC
size: few
V: TRBV6-5
D: TRBD1
J: TRBJ2-7

CDR3: CASSEFFGNTIYF
DNA: TGTGCCAGCAGTGAATTCTTTGGAAACACCATATATTTT
size: -
V: TRBV25-1
D: -
J: TRBJ1-3

CDR3: CASSPNTGELFF
DNA: TGTGCCAGCAGCCCTAACACCGGGGAGCTGTTTTTT
size: -
V: TRBV9
D: -
J: TRBJ2-2

CDR3: CASSQVGLAKNIQYF
DNA: TGCGCCAGCAGCCAAGTCGGACTAGCCAAAAACATTCAGTACTTC
size: -
V: TRBV4-1
D: -
J: TRBJ2-4

CDR3: CASLQTYEQYF
DNA: TGTGCCAGCCTTCAGACCTACGAGCAGTACTTC
size: -
V: TRBV6-1
D: -
J: TRBJ2-7

CDR3: CSVVYLRQGTYNEQFF
DNA: TGCAGCGTTGTGTACCTAAGGCAGGGAACCTACAATGAGCAGTTCTTC
size: -
V: TRBV29-1
D: -
J: TRBJ2-1

CDR3: CASSFPLEGQGVSGANVLTF
DNA: TGTGCCAGCAGCTTCCCATTAGAGGGACAGGGGGTCTCTGGGGCCAACGTCCTGACTTTC
size: once
V: TRBV7-6
D: TRBD1
J: TRBJ2-6

CDR3: CASSTGTGGNQPQHF
DNA: TGCGCCAGCAGCACCGGGACAGGGGGCAATCAGCCCCAGCATTTT
size: once
V: TRBV5-1
D: TRBD1
J: TRBJ1-5

CDR3: CASSLLNQPQHF
DNA: TGTGCCAGCAGCTTATTAAATCAGCCCCAGCATTTT
size: -
V: TRBV7-9
D: -
J: TRBJ1-5

CDR3: CASSWEGGQDLEQYF
DNA: TGTGCCAGCAGCTGGGAGGGGGGACAGGATCTTGAGCAGTACTTC
size: -
V: TRBV5-4
D: -
J: TRBJ2-7

CDR3: CACTPGLAGVGEQFF
DNA: TGTGCCTGTACACCGGGACTAGCGGGAGTGGGTGAGCAGTTCTTC
size: -
V: TRBV30
D: TRBD2
J: TRBJ2-1

CDR3: CASSHRLNFPTDTQYF
DNA: TGTGCCAGCAGCCACCGACTCAACTTCCCCACAGATACGCAGTATTTT
size: -
V: TRBV7-2
D: -
J: TRBJ2-3

CDR3: CASSQSSTGMSKNIQYF
DNA: TGCGCCAGCAGCCAAAGCTCGACAGGCATGTCCAAAAACATTCAGTACTTC
size: -
V: TRBV4-3
D: -
J: TRBJ2-4

CDR3: CATSRDVASTYEQYF
DNA: TGTGCCACCAGCAGAGATGTGGCTAGTACCTACGAGCAGTACTTC
size: few
V: TRBV15
D: -
J: TRBJ2-7

CDR3: CASSPREGTDTQYF
DNA: TGTGCCAGCTCCCCCCGGGAGGGCACAGATACGCAGTATTTT
size: -
V: TRBV5-5
D: TRBD2
J: TRBJ2-3

CDR3: CASRQAGDGLQEQYF
DNA: TGTGCCAGCAGACAAGCCGGTGACGGACTACAGGAGCAGTACTTC
size: few
V: TRBV2
D: -
J: TRBJ2-7

CDR3: CASSSWTVSPDTQYF
DNA: TGTGCCAGCAGCTCCTGGACAGTTTCACCCGATACGCAGTATTTT
size: -
V: TRBV11-3
D: -
J: TRBJ2-3

CDR3: CASSLGRGEFSNQPQHF
DNA: TGTGCCAGCAGCTTAGGCCGGGGGGAGTTTAGCAATCAGCCCCAGCATTTT
size: -
V: TRBV7-8
D: -
J: TRBJ1-5

CDR3: CASTPVPGQGCLLTF
DNA: TGTGCCAGCACCCCCGTGCCGGGACAGGGTTGTCTCCTGACTTTC
size: -
V: TRBV6-1
D: TRBD1
J: TRBJ2-6

CDR3: CASSYSPSYEQYF
DNA: TGTGCCAGCAGTTACTCCCCGTCTTACGAGCAGTACTTC
size: -
V: TRBV6-5
D: -
J: TRBJ2-7

CDR3: CASTVTGIQETQYF
DNA: TGCGCCAGCACCGTGACAGGGATCCAAGAGACCCAGTACTTC
size: once
V: TRBV10-2
D: TRBD1
J: TRBJ2-5

CDR3: CASSVGDSSYEQYF
DNA: TGTGCCAGCAGCGTAGGGGACAGCTCCTACGAGCAGTACTTC
size: -
V: TRBV9
D: TRBD1
J: TRBJ2-7

CDR3: CASSARAGNQPQHF
DNA: TGTGCCAGCAGTGCCAGGGCGGGCAATCAGCCCCAGCATTTT
size: -
V: TRBV6-5
D: -
J: TRBJ1-5

CDR3: CATGLASNEQFF
DNA: TGCGCCACGGGACTAGCCTCCAATGAGCAGTTCTTC
size: -
V: TRBV4-1
D: TRBD2
J: TRBJ2-1

CDR3: CASSLATSGQETQYF
DNA: TGTGCCAGCAGCTTGGCGACTAGCGGACAAGAGACCCAGTACTTC
size: -
V: TRBV5-4
D: TRBD2
J: TRBJ2-5

CDR3: CASSPSSYNEQFF
DNA: TGTGCCAGCAGCCCTAGCTCCTACAATGAGCAGTTCTTC
size: -
V: TRBV7-2
D: -
J: TRBJ2-1

CDR3: CASSPVAGEGHEQYF
DNA: TGTGCCAGCAGCCCCGTCGCGGGAGAGGGCCACGAGCAGTACTTC
size: -
V: TRBV5-6
D: TRBD2
J: TRBJ2-7

CDR3: CSVNMGDEQYF
DNA: TGCAGCGTTAACATGGGCGACGAGCAGTACTTC
size: -
V: TRBV29-1
D: -
J: TRBJ2-7

CDR3: CAWRKDRGAYNEQFF
DNA: TGTGCCTGGCGAAAGGACAGGGGGGCATACAATGAGCAGTTCTTC
size: few
V: TRBV30
D: TRBD1
J: TRBJ2-1

CDR3: CASSEPRAFF
DNA: TGTGCCAGCAGTGAACCGCGAGCTTTCTTT
size: -
V: TRBV2
D: -
J: TRBJ1-1

CDR3: CASSYRPSGSGRNEQFF
DNA: TGTGCCAGCAGCTATCGCCCTAGCGGGAGCGGCCGCAATGAGCAGTTCTTC
size: -
V: TRBV7-2
D: TRBD2
J: TRBJ2-1

CDR3: CASSLAGVVNEQFF
DNA: TGCGCCAGCAGCTTAGCGGGAGTCGTCAATGAGCAGTTCTTC
size: -
V: TRBV5-1
D: TRBD2
J: TRBJ2-1

CDR3: CASSHRDSPYEQYF
DNA: TGTGCCAGCAGCCACCGGGACTCACCCTACGAGCAGTACTTC
size: -
V: TRBV7-9
D: -
J: TRBJ2-7

CDR3: CASSYPPRVFNNEQFF
DNA: TGTGCCAGCAGTTACCCTCCCCGGGTTTTTAACAATGAGCAGTTCTTC
size: -
V: TRBV6-5
D: -
J: TRBJ2-1

CDR3: CASRNGWNNEQFF
DNA: TGTGCCAGCAGGAACGGGTGGAACAATGAGCAGTTCTTC
size: -
V: TRBV7-2
D: -
J: TRBJ2-1

CDR3: CASSRTGVEETQYF
DNA: TGCGCCAGCAGTCGGACAGGGGTGGAAGAGACCCAGTACTTC
size: -
V: TRBV4-1
D: TRBD1
J: TRBJ2-5

CDR3: CASSLAETAFF
DNA: TGTGCCAGCAGCTTGGCGGAGACGGCTTTCTTT
size: -
V: TRBV5-6
D: -
J: TRBJ1-1

CDR3: CAWSDVRTSAYF
DNA: TGTGCCTGGAGTGATGTGAGGACTAGTGCCTACTTC
size: -
V: TRBV30
D: TRBD2
J: TRBJ2-7